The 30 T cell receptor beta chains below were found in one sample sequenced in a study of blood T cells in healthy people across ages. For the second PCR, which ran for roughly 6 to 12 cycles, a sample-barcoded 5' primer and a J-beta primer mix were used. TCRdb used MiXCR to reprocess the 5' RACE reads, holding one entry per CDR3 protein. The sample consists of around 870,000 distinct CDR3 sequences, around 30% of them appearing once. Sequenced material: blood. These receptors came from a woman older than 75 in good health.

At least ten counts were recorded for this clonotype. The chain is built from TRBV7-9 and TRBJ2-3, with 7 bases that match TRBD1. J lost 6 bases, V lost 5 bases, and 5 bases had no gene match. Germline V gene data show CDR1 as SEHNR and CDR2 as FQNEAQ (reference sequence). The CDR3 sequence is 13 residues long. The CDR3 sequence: CASSADRVDTQYF. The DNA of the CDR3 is TGTGCCAGCAGCGCCGACAGGGTGGATACGCAGTATTTT.

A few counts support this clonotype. The CDR3 DNA sequence: TGTGCCAGCAGCTCCCGTCCGGGACAGGGCACCTTC. Protein product: CASSSRPGQGTF. The chain combines TRBV7-2 with TRBJ1-2; 9 bases fit TRBD1. This CDR3 is built from 12 residues. Germline trimming cut 4 bases from V and 13 bases from J; bases unmatched to any gene: 7. Looked up from germline, CDR1 is SGHTA and CDR2 is FQGNSA. Filled out from reference TRBV7-2 and TRBJ1-2, the complete variable domain reads GAGVSQSPSNKVTEKGKDVELRCDPISGHTALYWYRQSLGQGLEFLIYFQGNSAPDKSGLPSDRFSAERTGGSVSTLTIQRTQQEDSAVYLCASSSRPGQGTFGSGTRLTVV.

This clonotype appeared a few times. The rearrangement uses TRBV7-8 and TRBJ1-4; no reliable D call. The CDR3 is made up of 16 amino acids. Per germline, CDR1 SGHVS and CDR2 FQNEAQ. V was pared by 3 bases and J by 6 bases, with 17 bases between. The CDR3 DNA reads TGTGCCAGCAGCTTTCCCCATCGCCCTACCCATGAAAAACTGTTTTTT. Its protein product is CASSFPHRPTHEKLFF.

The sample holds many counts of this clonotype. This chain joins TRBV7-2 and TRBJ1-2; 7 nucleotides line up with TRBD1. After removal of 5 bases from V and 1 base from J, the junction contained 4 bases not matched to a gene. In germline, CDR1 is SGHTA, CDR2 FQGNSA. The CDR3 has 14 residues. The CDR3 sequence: CASSRDSFNYGYTF. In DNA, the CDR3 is TGTGCCAGCAGCCGGGACAGTTTTAACTATGGCTACACCTTC.

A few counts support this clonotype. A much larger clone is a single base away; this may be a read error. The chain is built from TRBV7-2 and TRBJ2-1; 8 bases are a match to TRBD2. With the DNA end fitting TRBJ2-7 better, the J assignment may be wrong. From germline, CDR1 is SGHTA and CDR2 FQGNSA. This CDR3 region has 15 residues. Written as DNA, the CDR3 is TGTGCCAGCAGCTTAGTTACTAGCGGCTACAATGAGCAGTACTTC. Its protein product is CASSLVTSGYNEQYF.

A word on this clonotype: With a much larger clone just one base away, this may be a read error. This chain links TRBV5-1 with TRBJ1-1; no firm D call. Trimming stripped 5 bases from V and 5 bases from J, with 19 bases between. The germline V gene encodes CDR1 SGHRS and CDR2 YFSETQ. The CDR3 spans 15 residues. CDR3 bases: TGCGCCAGCAGGATGGGAGATGGAGCCCGAACTGAAGCTTTCTTT. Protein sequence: CASRMGDGARTEAFF. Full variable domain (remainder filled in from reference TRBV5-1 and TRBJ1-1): KAGVTQTPRYLIKTRGQQVTLSCSPISGHRSVSWYQQTPGQGLQFLFEYFSETQRNKGNFPGRFSGRQFSNSRSEMNVSTLELGDSALYLCASRMGDGARTEAFFGQGTRLTVV.

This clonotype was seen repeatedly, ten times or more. CDR3: CASSQRQGGREQYF. The CDR3 nucleotides read TGTGCCAGCAGCCAAAGACAGGGTGGACGCGAGCAGTACTTC. V gene TRBV7-2 combines with J gene TRBJ2-7; 7 bases are a match to TRBD1. The CDR3 runs 14 residues. Unmatched junction bases numbered 10, after V lost 5 bases and J lost 6 bases. The germline gives CDR1 SGHTA, CDR2 FQGNSA.

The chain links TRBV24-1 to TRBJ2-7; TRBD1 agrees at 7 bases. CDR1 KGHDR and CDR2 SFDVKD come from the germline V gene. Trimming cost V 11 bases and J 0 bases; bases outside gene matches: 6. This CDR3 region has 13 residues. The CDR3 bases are TGTGCCATCGCGACAGGGAGCTCCTACGAGCAGTACTTC. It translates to CAIATGSSYEQYF.

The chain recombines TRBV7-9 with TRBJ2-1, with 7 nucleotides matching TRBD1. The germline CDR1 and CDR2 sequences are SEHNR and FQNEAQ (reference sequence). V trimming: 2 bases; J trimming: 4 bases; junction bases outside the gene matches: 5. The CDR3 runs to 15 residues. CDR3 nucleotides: TGTGCCAGCAGCTTACGGACAGGAAAATACAATGAGCAGTTCTTC. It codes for CASSLRTGKYNEQFF.

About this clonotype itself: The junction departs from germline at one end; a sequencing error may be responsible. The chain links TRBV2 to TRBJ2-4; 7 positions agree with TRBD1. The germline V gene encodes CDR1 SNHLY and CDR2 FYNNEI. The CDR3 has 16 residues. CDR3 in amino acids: CASNLGGLSAKSIQYF. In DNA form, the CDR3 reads TGTGCCAGCAACTTAGGGGGCCTTAGCGCCAAAAGCATTCAGTACTTC. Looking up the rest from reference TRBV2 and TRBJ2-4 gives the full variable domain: EPEVTQTPSHQVTQMGQEVILRCVPISNHLYFYWYRQILGQKVEFLVSFYNNEISEKSEIFDDQFSVERPDGSNFTLKIRSTKLEDSAMYFCASNLGGLSAKSIQYFGAGTRLSVL.

Written as DNA, the CDR3 is TGTGCCAGCAGACGTATGTGGGACAGGGGCTACAATGAGCAGTACTTC. Amino acid sequence: CASRRMWDRGYNEQYF. The V and J genes are TRBV6-2 or TRBV6-3 and TRBJ2-5; 10 bases are a match to TRBD1. After removal of 6 bases from V and 11 bases from J, the junction contained 18 bases not matched to a gene. This CDR3 spans 16 amino acids. CDR1 is MNHEY and CDR2 is SVGEGT in the germline V gene.

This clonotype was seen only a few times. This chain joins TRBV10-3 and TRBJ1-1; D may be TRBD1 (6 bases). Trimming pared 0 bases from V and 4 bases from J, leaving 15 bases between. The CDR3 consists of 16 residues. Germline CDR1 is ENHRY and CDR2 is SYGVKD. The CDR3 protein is CAISESGRGRITEAFF. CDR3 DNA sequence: TGTGCCATCAGTGAGTCTGGCAGGGGAAGGATCACTGAAGCTTTCTTT.

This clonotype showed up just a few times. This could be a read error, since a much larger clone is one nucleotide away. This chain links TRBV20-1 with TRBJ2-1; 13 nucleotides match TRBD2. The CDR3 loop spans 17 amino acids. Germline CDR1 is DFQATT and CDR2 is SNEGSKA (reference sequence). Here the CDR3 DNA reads TGCAGTGCTAGAGGTCTACTAGCGGGGGGGCCCTACAATGAGCAGGTCTTC. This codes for CSARGLLAGGPYNEQVF.

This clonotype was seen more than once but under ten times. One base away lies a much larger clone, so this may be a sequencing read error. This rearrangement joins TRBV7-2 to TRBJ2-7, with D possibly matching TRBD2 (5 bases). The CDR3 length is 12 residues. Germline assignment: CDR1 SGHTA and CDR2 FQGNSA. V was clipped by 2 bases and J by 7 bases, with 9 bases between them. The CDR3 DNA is TGTGCCAGCAGCTTACGGGGTCTTGAGCAGTACTTC. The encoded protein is CASSLRGLEQYF.

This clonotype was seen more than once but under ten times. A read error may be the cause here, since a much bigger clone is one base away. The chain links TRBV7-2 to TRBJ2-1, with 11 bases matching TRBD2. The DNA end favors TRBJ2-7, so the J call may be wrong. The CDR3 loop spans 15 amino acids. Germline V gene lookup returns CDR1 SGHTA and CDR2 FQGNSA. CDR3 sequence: CASSSLAGEYNEQYF. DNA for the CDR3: TGTGCCAGCAGCTCACTAGCGGGGGAATACAATGAGCAGTACTTC.

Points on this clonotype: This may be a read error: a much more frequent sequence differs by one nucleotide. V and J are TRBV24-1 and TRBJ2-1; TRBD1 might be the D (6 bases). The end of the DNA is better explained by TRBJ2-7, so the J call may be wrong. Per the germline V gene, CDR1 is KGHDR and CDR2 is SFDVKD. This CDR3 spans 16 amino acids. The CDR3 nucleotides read TGTGCCACCAGTGATTTCAGGGGCAGCTCCTACAATGAGCAGTACTTC. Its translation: CATSDFRGSSYNEQYF.

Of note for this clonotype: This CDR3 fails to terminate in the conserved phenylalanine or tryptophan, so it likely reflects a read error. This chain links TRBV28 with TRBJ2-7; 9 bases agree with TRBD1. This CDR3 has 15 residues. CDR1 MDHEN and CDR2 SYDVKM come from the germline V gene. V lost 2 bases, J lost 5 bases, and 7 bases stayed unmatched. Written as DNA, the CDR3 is TGTGCCAGCAGTTTAATAGGGACAGGGACACACGAGCAGTACTCC. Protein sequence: CASSLIGTGTHEQYS.

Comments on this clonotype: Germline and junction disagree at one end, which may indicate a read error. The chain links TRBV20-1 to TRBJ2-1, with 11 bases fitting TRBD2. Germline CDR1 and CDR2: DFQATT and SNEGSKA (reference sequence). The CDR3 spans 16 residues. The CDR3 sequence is CSAGGLAGGSYDEQFF. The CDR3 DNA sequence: TGCAGTGCTGGGGGTCTAGCGGGGGGATCCTACGATGAGCAGTTCTTC.

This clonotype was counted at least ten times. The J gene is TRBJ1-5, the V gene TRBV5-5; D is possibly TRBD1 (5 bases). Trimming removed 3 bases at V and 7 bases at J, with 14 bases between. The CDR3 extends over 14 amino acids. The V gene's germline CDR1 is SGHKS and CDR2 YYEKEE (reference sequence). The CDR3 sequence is CASSSTPGPQPQHF. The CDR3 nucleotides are TGTGCCAGCAGCTCCACACCGGGACCCCAGCCCCAGCATTTT.

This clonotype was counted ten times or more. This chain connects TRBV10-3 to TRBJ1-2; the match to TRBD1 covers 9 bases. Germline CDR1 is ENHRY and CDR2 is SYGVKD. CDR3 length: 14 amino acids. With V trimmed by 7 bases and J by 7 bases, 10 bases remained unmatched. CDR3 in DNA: TGTGCCATCACACAGCAACAGGGGGCGTCTGGCTACACCTTC. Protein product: CAITQQQGASGYTF.

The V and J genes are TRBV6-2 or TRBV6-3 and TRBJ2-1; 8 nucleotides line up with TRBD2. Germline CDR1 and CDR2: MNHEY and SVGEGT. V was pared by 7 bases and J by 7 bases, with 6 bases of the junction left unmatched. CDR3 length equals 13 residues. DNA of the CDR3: TGTGCCAGCAAATTAGCGGGGAGGAATGAGCAGTTCTTC. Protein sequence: CASKLAGRNEQFF.

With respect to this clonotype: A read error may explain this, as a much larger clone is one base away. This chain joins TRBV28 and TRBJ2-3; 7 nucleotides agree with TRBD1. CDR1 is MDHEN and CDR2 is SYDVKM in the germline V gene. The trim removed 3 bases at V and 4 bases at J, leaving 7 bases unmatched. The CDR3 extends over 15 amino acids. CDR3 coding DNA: TGTGCCAGCAGTTTTAGCCTGCAGGGGGCAGATACGCAGTATTTT. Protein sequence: CASSFSLQGADTQYF.

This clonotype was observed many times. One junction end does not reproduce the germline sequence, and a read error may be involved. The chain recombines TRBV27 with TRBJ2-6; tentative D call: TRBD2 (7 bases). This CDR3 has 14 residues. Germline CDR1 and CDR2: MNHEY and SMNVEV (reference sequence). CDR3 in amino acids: CASSPRRGADVLTF. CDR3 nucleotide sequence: TGTGCCAGCAGTCCCCGTCGGGGGGCCGACGTCCTGACTTTC. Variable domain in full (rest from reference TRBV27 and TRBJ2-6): EAQVTQNPRYLITVTGKKLTVTCSQNMNHEYMSWYRQDPGLGLRQIYYSMNVEVTDKGDVPEGYKVSRKEKRNFPLILESPSPNQTSLYFCASSPRRGADVLTFGAGSRLTVL.

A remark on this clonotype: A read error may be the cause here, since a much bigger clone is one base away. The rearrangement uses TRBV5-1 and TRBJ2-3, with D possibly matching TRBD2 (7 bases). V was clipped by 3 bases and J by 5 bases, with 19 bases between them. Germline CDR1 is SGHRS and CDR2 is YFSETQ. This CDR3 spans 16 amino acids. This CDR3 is CASSSWGGLDIDTQYF. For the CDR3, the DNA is TGCGCCAGCAGCTCATGGGGGGGGCTTGACATAGATACGCAGTATTTT.

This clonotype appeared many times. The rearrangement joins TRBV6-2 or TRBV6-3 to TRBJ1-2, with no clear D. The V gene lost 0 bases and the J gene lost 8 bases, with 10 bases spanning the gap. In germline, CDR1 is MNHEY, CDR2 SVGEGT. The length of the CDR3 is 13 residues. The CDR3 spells CASSYSAGGGYTF. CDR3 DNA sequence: TGTGCCAGCAGTTACTCGGCAGGTGGCGGCTACACCTTC.

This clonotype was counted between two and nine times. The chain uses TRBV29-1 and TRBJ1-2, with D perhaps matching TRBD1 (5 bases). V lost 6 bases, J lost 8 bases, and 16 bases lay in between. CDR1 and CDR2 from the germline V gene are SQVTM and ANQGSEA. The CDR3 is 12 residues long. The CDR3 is CSVRSLGDGYTF. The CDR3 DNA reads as TGCAGCGTCCGCAGCCTCGGGGACGGCTACACCTTC.

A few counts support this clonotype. The CDR3 sequence: CASSPTQRGVTYEQYF. The CDR3 DNA sequence: TGTGCCAGCAGTCCGACGCAGCGGGGTGTAACCTACGAGCAGTACTTC. The chain has TRBV6-2 or TRBV6-3 and TRBJ2-7, with 7 bases that match TRBD2. The length of the CDR3 is 16 residues. Germline assignment: CDR1 MNHEY and CDR2 SVGEGT. Germline trimming cut 5 bases from V and 2 bases from J; bases unmatched to any gene: 12.

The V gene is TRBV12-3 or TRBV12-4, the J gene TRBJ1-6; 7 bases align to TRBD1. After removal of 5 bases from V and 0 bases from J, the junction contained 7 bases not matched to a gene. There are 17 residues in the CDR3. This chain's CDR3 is CASSPGGGRSYNSPLHF. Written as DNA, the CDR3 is TGTGCCAGCAGTCCTGGAGGGGGCCGCTCCTATAATTCACCCCTCCACTTT.

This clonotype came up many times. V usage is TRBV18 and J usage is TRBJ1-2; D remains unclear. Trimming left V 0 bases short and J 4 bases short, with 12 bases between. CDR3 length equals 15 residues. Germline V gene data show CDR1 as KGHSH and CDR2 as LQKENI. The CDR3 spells CASSPPQAVLYGYTF. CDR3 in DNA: TGTGCCAGCTCACCACCTCAGGCCGTCCTCTATGGCTACACCTTC.

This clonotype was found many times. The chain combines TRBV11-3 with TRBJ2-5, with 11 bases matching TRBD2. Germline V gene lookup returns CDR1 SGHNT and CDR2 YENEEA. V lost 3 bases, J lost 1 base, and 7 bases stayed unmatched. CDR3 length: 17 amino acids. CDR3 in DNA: TGTGCCAGCAGCTTTAGCGGGGGGGCGGTTGGCCAAGAGACCCAGTACTTC. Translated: CASSFSGGAVGQETQYF.